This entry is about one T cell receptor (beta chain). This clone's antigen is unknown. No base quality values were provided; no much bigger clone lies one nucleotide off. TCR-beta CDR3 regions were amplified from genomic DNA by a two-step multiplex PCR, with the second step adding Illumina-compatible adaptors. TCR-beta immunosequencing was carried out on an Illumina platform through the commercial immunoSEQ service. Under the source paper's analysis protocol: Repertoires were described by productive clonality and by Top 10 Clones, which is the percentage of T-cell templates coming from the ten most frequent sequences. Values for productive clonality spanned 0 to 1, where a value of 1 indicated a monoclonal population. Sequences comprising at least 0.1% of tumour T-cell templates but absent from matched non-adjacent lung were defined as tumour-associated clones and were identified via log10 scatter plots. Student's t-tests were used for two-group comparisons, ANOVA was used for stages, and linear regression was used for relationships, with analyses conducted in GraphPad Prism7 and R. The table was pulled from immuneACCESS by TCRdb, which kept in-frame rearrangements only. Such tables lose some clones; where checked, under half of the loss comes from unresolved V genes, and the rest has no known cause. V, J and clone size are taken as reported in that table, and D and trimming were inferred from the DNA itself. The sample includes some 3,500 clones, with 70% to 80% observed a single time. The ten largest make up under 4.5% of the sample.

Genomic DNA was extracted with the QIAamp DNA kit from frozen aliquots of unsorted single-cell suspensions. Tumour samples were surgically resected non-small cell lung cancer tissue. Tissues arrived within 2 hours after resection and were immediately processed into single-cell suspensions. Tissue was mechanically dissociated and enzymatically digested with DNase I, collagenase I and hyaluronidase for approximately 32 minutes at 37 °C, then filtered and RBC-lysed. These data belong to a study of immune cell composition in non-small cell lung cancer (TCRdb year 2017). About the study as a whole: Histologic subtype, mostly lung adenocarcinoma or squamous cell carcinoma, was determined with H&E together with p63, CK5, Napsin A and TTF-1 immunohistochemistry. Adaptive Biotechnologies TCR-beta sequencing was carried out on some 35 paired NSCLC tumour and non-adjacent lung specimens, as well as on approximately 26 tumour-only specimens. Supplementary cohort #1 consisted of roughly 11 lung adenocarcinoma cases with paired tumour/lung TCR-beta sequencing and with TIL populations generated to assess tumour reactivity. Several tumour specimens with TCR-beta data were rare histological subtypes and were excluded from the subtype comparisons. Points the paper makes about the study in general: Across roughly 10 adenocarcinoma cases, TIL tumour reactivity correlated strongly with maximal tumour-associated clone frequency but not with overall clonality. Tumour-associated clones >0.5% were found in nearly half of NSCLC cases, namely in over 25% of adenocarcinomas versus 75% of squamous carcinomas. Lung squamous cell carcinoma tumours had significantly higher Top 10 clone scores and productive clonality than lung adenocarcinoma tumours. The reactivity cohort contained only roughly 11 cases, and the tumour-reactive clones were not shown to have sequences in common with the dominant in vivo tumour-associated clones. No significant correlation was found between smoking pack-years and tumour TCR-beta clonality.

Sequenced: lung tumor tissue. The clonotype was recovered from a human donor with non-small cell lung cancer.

The CDR3 in this case is CASRPYRGLYEQYF. The bases are TGTGCCAGCAGGCCATACAGGGGGCTGTACGAGCAGTACTTC. The sequence is built from TRBV6-5 and TRBJ2-7; TRBD1 agrees with 9 junctional bases. The CDR3 numbers 14 residues from cysteine through phenylalanine. This entry keeps only the CDR3 DNA: 42 bases, framed from base 1. The germline V gene specifies MNHEY as CDR1 and SVGAGI as CDR2. Germline trimming: 6 bases from V, 4 bases from J; junction bases outside gene matches: 7.